This T cell receptor (beta chain) was recorded in a study of shared clonotypes between healthy human individuals. CDR1 and CDR2 (germline): SGHTA, FQGNSA. CDR3 size: 15 residues. With 2 bases removed from V and 3 bases from J, the gap between germline ends came to 14 bases. Sequenced by immunoSEQ multiplex PCR; TCRdb stores in-frame clones only, minus some. The sample holds 2 million to 2.5 million clones, 95% seen once. The sample was naive CD4+ T cells sorted from blood. Subset defined: CD45RA+ positively selected. The source of this sequence is a man between 18 and 29 years old in good health. V and J are TRBV7-2 and TRBJ2-7; no firm D call. The CDR3 nucleotides read TGTGCCAGCAGCTTACTGGCTGAACCCATCTACGAGCAGTACTTC. It encodes CASSLLAEPIYEQYF.